The 28 T cell receptor beta chains given below trace back to one sample, sequenced in a study of long-term antiretroviral therapy in people with HIV. Investigators performed immunoSEQ version v3.0 at survey level. The repertoire was sequenced with immunoSEQ multiplex PCR; TCRdb's copy has only in-frame clones and lacks some. Here the sample spans about 20,000 clones, 75% to 85% being singletons. Sequencing was performed on unsorted PBMCs, taken 0.2 years after starting antiretroviral therapy. All receptors derive from a woman aged 40 to 50 with HIV.

This chain connects TRBV12-5 to TRBJ2-3, with TRBD1 matching 7 bases. Trimming at V came to 6 bases and at J to 1 base, leaving 7 bases not matched to a gene. This CDR3 contains 15 residues. Per the germline V gene, CDR1 is LGHNT and CDR2 is FRNRAP. CDR3 in DNA: TGTGCTAGTGGCCCGAGGGGGCAAGGCACAGATACGCAGTATTTT. Amino acids: CASGPRGQGTDTQYF.

The chain is built from TRBV19 and TRBJ2-1; TRBD1 matches at 7 bases. CDR3 length: 16 residues. Looked up from germline, CDR1 is LNHDA and CDR2 is SQIVND (reference sequence). The trim removed 4 bases at V and 0 bases at J, leaving 6 bases unmatched. CDR3 coding DNA: TGTGCCAGTAGTAAGGGGGCCCGAAACTCCTACAATGAGCAGTTCTTC. Its protein is CASSKGARNSYNEQFF. Full variable domain (outside the CDR3, taken from reference TRBV19 and TRBJ2-1): DGGITQSPKYLFRKEGQNVTLSCEQNLNHDAMYWYRQDPGQGLRLIYYSQIVNDFQKGDIAEGYSVSREKKESFPLTVTSAQKNPTAFYLCASSKGARNSYNEQFFGPGTRLTVL.

The chain couples TRBV7-6 to TRBJ1-5; no reliable D call. Trimming took 5 bases from V and 0 from J, leaving 14 bases between them. The CDR3 is 16 amino acids. The germline CDR1 and CDR2 sequences are SGHVS and FNYEAQ. CDR3 DNA: TGTGCCAGCAGCCTTTGGGGAGAGGATAGCAATCAGCCCCAGCATTTT. Protein sequence: CASSLWGEDSNQPQHF.

The chain links TRBV7-9 to TRBJ2-5; 8 bases align to TRBD1. The CDR3 is made up of 15 amino acids. Germline V gene lookup returns CDR1 SEHNR and CDR2 FQNEAQ (reference sequence). The V and J ends lost 2 bases and 2 bases, in that order; junction bases with no gene match: 4. This chain's CDR3 is CASSLLGDRQETQYF. In DNA form, the CDR3 reads TGTGCCAGCAGCTTACTGGGGGACAGGCAAGAGACCCAGTACTTC.

The chain has TRBV19 and TRBJ1-5; tentative D call: TRBD1 (5 bases). The CDR3 has 15 residues. The germline CDR1 and CDR2 sequences are LNHDA and SQIVND (reference sequence). Trimming took off 4 bases at V and 7 bases at J, with 17 bases between the two ends. The CDR3 here is CASSSPGHGEQPQHF. The CDR3 nucleotides are TGTGCCAGTAGTAGCCCCGGACACGGAGAACAGCCCCAGCATTTT.

This chain uses TRBV29-1 with TRBJ1-1; the D gene is possibly TRBD1 (5 bases). The length of the CDR3 is 15 residues. Trimming removed 6 bases at V and 4 bases at J, with 21 bases between. CDR1 is SQVTM, CDR2 ANQGSEA, per germline. The CDR3 nucleotides are TGCAGCGTGAAGGGGTTGTCGGGGTGGGGCACTGAAGCTTTCTTT. It specifies CSVKGLSGWGTEAFF.

The chain combines TRBV29-1 with TRBJ2-3, with 15 bases identical to TRBD2. The V gene's germline CDR1 is SQVTM and CDR2 ANQGSEA. Germline trimming cut 7 bases from V and 2 bases from J; bases unmatched to any gene: 10. The CDR3 has 17 residues. The CDR3 sequence is CSGYGTSGRRNTDTQYF. The CDR3 region has the DNA TGCAGCGGGTACGGGACTAGCGGGAGGAGGAACACAGATACGCAGTATTTT.

The CDR3 region is CASSPGQGAAKNIQYF. Written as DNA, the CDR3 is TGTGCCAGCAGCCCAGGACAGGGAGCAGCCAAAAACATTCAGTACTTC. This chain joins TRBV5-4 and TRBJ2-4, with 8 bases fitting TRBD1. The CDR3 is 16 amino acids. The J segment lost 0 bases and the V segment lost 4 bases, leaving 6 bases of the junction unmatched. Germline V gives CDR1 SGHNT, CDR2 YYREEE (reference sequence).

This chain connects TRBV7-2 to TRBJ2-1; the D is unclear. Germline CDR1 is SGHTA and CDR2 is FQGNSA. Trimming shortened V by 3 bases and J by 7 bases, and 10 bases separated the two germline ends. The CDR3 runs to 13 residues. CDR3 protein: CASSFGPPNEQFF. The CDR3, as DNA: TGTGCCAGCAGCTTTGGGCCTCCTAATGAGCAGTTCTTC.

The chain is built from TRBV11-2 and TRBJ2-4; D gene unclear. The V end lost 5 bases, the J end lost 0 bases, and 8 bases lay between the germline ends. The germline gives CDR1 SGHAT, CDR2 FQNNGV. This CDR3 is 14 amino acids long. CDR3 coding DNA: TGTGCCAGCAGCGCAGGATTAGCCAAAAACATTCAGTACTTC. Translated, it gives CASSAGLAKNIQYF.

The gene calls are TRBV19 and TRBJ2-2, with a tentative D call TRBD1 (5 bases). V shed 6 bases and J shed 4 bases, with 15 bases lying between them. Germline CDR1 LNHDA, CDR2 SQIVND (reference sequence). This CDR3 region has 15 residues. CDR3: CASSPGIWVTGELFF. CDR3 nucleotides: TGTGCCAGTAGCCCAGGGATATGGGTCACCGGGGAGCTGTTTTTT.

This clone was picked up a small number of times. The chain combines TRBV4-1 with TRBJ1-5; maybe TRBD1 (6 bases). The CDR3 is 15 amino acids. Germline V CDR1 and CDR2: MGHRA, YSYEKL. V was trimmed by 4 bases and J by 3 bases, leaving 13 bases between them. DNA of the CDR3: TGCGCCAGCAGCCTTATCCGGGACACCAATCAGCCCCAGCATTTT. Residues: CASSLIRDTNQPQHF.

This chain connects TRBV2 to TRBJ1-5, with a possible D match to TRBD1 (5 bases). CDR3 length: 14 amino acids. Trimming took 4 bases from V and 4 from J, leaving 11 bases between them. Germline-derived CDR1 and CDR2 are SNHLY and FYNNEI. DNA for the CDR3: TGTGCCAGCAGTGTCCAGGGTTTTAATCAGCCCCAGCATTTT. Translated: CASSVQGFNQPQHF.

The rearrangement uses TRBV6-5 and TRBJ1-5; D unresolved. Trimming removed 2 bases from V and 7 bases from J, with 12 bases in between. This CDR3 is built from 14 residues. The V gene's germline CDR1 is MNHEY and CDR2 SVGAGI. CDR3 protein: CASSYEEGTQPQHF. The CDR3 DNA sequence: TGTGCCAGCAGTTACGAGGAGGGAACGCAGCCCCAGCATTTT.

The chain links TRBV5-1 to TRBJ2-1; unclear D gene. CDR3 length equals 14 residues. Germline loops: CDR1 SGHRS, CDR2 YFSETQ. Trimming removed 0 bases from V and 6 bases from J, with 10 bases in between. CDR3 sequence (DNA): TGCGCCAGCAGCTTGGAGGATTTAGTCAATGAGCAGTTCTTC. As protein: CASSLEDLVNEQFF. The full variable domain, with the rest looked up from reference TRBV5-1 and TRBJ2-1, is KAGVTQTPRYLIKTRGQQVTLSCSPISGHRSVSWYQQTPGQGLQFLFEYFSETQRNKGNFPGRFSGRQFSNSRSEMNVSTLELGDSALYLCASSLEDLVNEQFFGPGTRLTVL.

The chain carries TRBV5-1 and TRBJ1-1; the D is unclear. The CDR3 runs to 13 residues. V gave up 0 bases and J gave up 7 bases, with 10 bases separating them. Germline values: CDR1 SGHRS, CDR2 YFSETQ. The CDR3 sequence is CASSLEGDDEAFF. The DNA for the CDR3 is TGCGCCAGCAGCTTGGAAGGTGACGATGAAGCTTTCTTT.

The chain recombines TRBV4-3 with TRBJ2-7, with 8 bases fitting TRBD2. CDR1 and CDR2 (germline): LGHNA, YSLEER. Losses at the gene ends were 1 base for V and 2 bases for J; bases not matched to a gene: 4. This CDR3 is built from 15 residues. CDR3 nucleotides: TGCGCCAGCAGCCAAGGGACTAGCAGCGCCTACGAGCAGTACTTC. Translating gives CASSQGTSSAYEQYF.

Remarks on this clone: The germline gene is not matched at one end of the junction; a read error may be the cause. CDR3 in DNA: TGTGCCAGCAGTTTAGACACCTATAATTCACCCCTCCACTTT. Translated, it gives CASSLDTYNSPLHF. This chain joins TRBV7-9 and TRBJ1-6; the D is unclear. The CDR3 contains 14 residues. Germline CDR1 reads SEHNR; CDR2 reads FQNEAQ (reference sequence).

The V gene is TRBV25-1, the J gene TRBJ1-4, with 9 bases identical to TRBD1. The trim removed 3 bases at V and 3 bases at J, leaving 5 bases unmatched. In germline, CDR1 is MGHDK, CDR2 SYGVNS. The CDR3 extends over 16 amino acids. This CDR3 is CASSENRGPSNEKLFF. CDR3 DNA: TGTGCCAGCAGTGAGAACAGGGGGCCGTCTAATGAAAAACTGTTTTTT.

V is TRBV11-3 and J is TRBJ2-1; no definite D call. Germline loops: CDR1 SGHNT, CDR2 YENEEA. Deletions cut 5 bases from V and 7 bases from J, with 9 bases between. The CDR3 totals 12 residues. The CDR3 loop is CASSPLGNEQFF. Written as DNA, the CDR3 is TGTGCCAGCAGCCCACTGGGGAATGAGCAGTTCTTC.

This clone showed up just a few times. The rearrangement links TRBV19 to TRBJ1-1; D not resolved. The CDR3 spans 14 residues. The germline V gene encodes CDR1 LNHDA and CDR2 SQIVND (reference sequence). Trimming removed 3 bases at V and 4 bases at J, with 12 bases between. The CDR3 reads CASSMTGGSTEAFF. The CDR3 DNA reads as TGTGCCAGTAGTATGACGGGTGGGAGCACTGAAGCTTTCTTT.

V and J are TRBV18 and TRBJ2-7, with 10 nucleotides matching TRBD1. CDR1 is KGHSH, CDR2 LQKENI, per germline. Losses at the gene ends were 6 bases for V and 2 bases for J; bases not matched to a gene: 4. This CDR3 has 14 amino acids. CDR3 amino acids: CASSSGTGAYEQYF. CDR3 nucleotides: TGTGCCAGCTCCTCCGGGACAGGGGCCTACGAGCAGTACTTC.

This clone was counted only a few times. The V gene is TRBV4-1, the J gene TRBJ1-2, with a tentative D call TRBD1 (6 bases). Trimming took off 3 bases at V and 9 bases at J, with 17 bases between the two ends. The CDR3 length is 14 residues. Germline CDR1 MGHRA, CDR2 YSYEKL. The CDR3 loop is CASSQSRGRGSYTF. The DNA of the CDR3 is TGCGCCAGCAGCCAGTCCAGGGGCCGGGGAAGCTACACCTTC.

This rearrangement joins TRBV2 to TRBJ2-5, with TRBD2 as a possible D gene (6 bases). The CDR3 loop spans 13 amino acids. Trimming removed 6 bases from V and 0 bases from J, with 8 bases in between. CDR1 and CDR2 from the germline V gene are SNHLY and FYNNEI. The CDR3 nucleotides read TGTGCCAGCAGCGCGGGACACCAAGAGACCCAGTACTTC. Residues: CASSAGHQETQYF.

The J gene is TRBJ2-7, the V gene TRBV11-2; no firm D call. Per germline, CDR1 SGHAT and CDR2 FQNNGV. CDR3 length: 13 amino acids. V was pared by 2 bases and J by 2 bases, with 7 bases between. This CDR3 reads CASSLSGAYEQYF. The CDR3 nucleotides read TGTGCCAGCAGCTTATCAGGAGCCTACGAGCAGTACTTC.

V and J are TRBV18 and TRBJ2-5; no clear D. Trimming took 10 bases from V and 2 from J, leaving 14 bases between them. This CDR3 has 13 residues. CDR1 is KGHSH, CDR2 LQKENI, per germline. As DNA, the CDR3 is TGTGCCACCGGAAGGGCGGAACAAGAGACCCAGTACTTC. It is translated as CATGRAEQETQYF.

V gene TRBV5-1 combines with J gene TRBJ2-7, with no clear D. Trimming shortened V by 4 bases and J by 2 bases, and 10 bases separated the two germline ends. The CDR3 is made up of 13 amino acids. Germline V gene data show CDR1 as SGHRS and CDR2 as YFSETQ. The CDR3 DNA sequence: TGCGCCAGCAGCCCAGGAACCCCCTACGAGCAGTACTTC. Translated, it gives CASSPGTPYEQYF.

On this clone itself: At one end, the junction sequence differs from germline, possibly due to a read error. This chain joins TRBV10-3 and TRBJ1-1; D is undetermined. The CDR3 is 13 residues long. In germline, CDR1 is ENHRY, CDR2 SYGVKD. The CDR3 region has the DNA TGTGCCATCAGCGAGTTGGTGAACACTGAAGCTTTCTTT. Protein product: CAISELVNTEAFF.